These 24 T cell receptor beta chains originate from one sample sequenced in a study of blood T cell repertoires in COVID-19. The table came from immunoSEQ multiplex PCR; TCRdb's copy has only in-frame clones and leaves some out. The table shows about 140,000 clones, with around 76% occurring only once. Input material: peripheral blood. The receptors derive from an elderly man with acute or convalescent COVID-19.

The chain couples TRBV18 to TRBJ2-1; 7 bases line up with TRBD1. Trimming at V came to 3 bases and at J to 7 bases, leaving 9 bases not matched to a gene. The germline V gene encodes CDR1 KGHSH and CDR2 LQKENI. This CDR3 region has 15 residues. The CDR3 spells CASSPDREILNEQFF. The CDR3 DNA reads as TGTGCCAGCTCACCCGACAGGGAGATTTTGAATGAGCAGTTCTTC.

There are a few counts of this clone. This rearrangement joins TRBV7-9 to TRBJ2-1, with 9 nucleotides matching TRBD2. Germline trimming cut 5 bases from V and 8 bases from J; bases unmatched to any gene: 19. The CDR3 is made up of 18 amino acids. Looked up from germline, CDR1 is SEHNR and CDR2 is FQNEAQ (reference sequence). CDR3 in amino acids: CASSPKASGGGALYEQFF. CDR3 in DNA: TGTGCCAGCAGCCCCAAAGCTAGTGGCGGGGGGGCCCTGTATGAGCAGTTCTTC.

This clone occurred once. The chain joins TRBV7-2 to TRBJ1-2; 8 nucleotides align to TRBD1. Germline trimming cut 5 bases from V and 6 bases from J; bases unmatched to any gene: 8. The CDR3 sequence is 14 residues long. CDR1 is SGHTA and CDR2 is FQGNSA in the germline V gene. CDR3 sequence reads: CASSARGQGHGYTF. CDR3 nucleotide sequence: TGTGCCAGCAGCGCCCGCGGACAGGGACATGGCTACACCTTC.

This clone was detected only a few times. This chain links TRBV6-4 with TRBJ2-7, with 11 bases identical to TRBD1. CDR3 length: 16 residues. CDR1 and CDR2 from the germline V gene are MRHNA and SNTAGT. V shed 7 bases, J shed 2 bases, and the junction held 10 bases outside the gene matches. The CDR3 bases are TGTGCCAGCATTAAACTGGACAGGGGGCCCCCCTACGAGCAGTACTTC. Translation: CASIKLDRGPPYEQYF.

In this sample, this clone turned up a few times. The chain couples TRBV7-9 to TRBJ2-1; TRBD2 might be the D (5 bases). This CDR3 spans 13 amino acids. Trimming shortened V by 3 bases and J by 8 bases, and 11 bases separated the two germline ends. Germline CDR1 SEHNR, CDR2 FQNEAQ (reference sequence). This CDR3 is CASSFDYLDEQFF. CDR3 nucleotide sequence: TGTGCCAGCAGCTTTGACTACCTCGATGAGCAGTTCTTC.

This chain connects TRBV28 to TRBJ1-4, with 9 positions matching TRBD1. V was clipped by 7 bases and J by 7 bases; unmatched bases: 10. This CDR3 spans 15 amino acids. Germline V gene lookup returns CDR1 MDHEN and CDR2 SYDVKM. The CDR3 spells CASTAGQGGFEKLFF. CDR3 coding DNA: TGTGCCAGCACAGCGGGACAGGGTGGCTTTGAAAAACTGTTTTTT.

CDR3 region: CASSREERTAGSHEQYF. The CDR3 nucleotides read TGTGCCAGCAGCCGCGAAGAGCGGACTGCGGGGTCCCACGAGCAGTACTTC. The chain is built from TRBV4-2 and TRBJ2-7; the D gene is possibly TRBD2 (6 bases). V dropped 4 bases and J dropped 5 bases, with 24 bases sitting between them. The V gene's germline CDR1 is LGHNA and CDR2 YNFKEQ. The CDR3 extends over 17 amino acids.

The chain is built from TRBV7-2 and TRBJ1-5; TRBD1 might be the D (5 bases). With 1 base removed from V and 3 bases from J, the gap between germline ends came to 13 bases. Germline V lookup: CDR1 SGHTA, CDR2 FQGNSA. The length of the CDR3 is 16 residues. DNA of the CDR3: TGTGCCAGCAGCTTAGAAGGCAGGGTTGACAATCAGCCCCAGCATTTT. Protein product: CASSLEGRVDNQPQHF.

This clone was counted between two and nine times. The rearrangement joins TRBV5-4 to TRBJ1-2; tentative D call: TRBD1 (6 bases). Germline loops: CDR1 SGHNT, CDR2 YYREEE (reference sequence). V dropped 4 bases and J dropped 2 bases, with 9 bases sitting between them. The CDR3 runs to 13 residues. The CDR3 loop is CASSLQGNYGYTF. The CDR3, as DNA: TGTGCCAGCAGCCTACAGGGCAACTATGGCTACACCTTC.

This clone turned up a few times. The gene calls are TRBV12-3 or TRBV12-4 and TRBJ2-7; D may be TRBD2 (5 bases). Between the trimmed V and J ends, which lost 4 bases and 3 bases, there was a span of 10 bases. This CDR3 spans 13 amino acids. CDR3 nucleotide sequence: TGTGCCAGCAGTTCCGGAGGCAGCTACGAGCAGTACTTC. Translating it yields CASSSGGSYEQYF.

The chain joins TRBV27 to TRBJ1-1, with no clear D. The ends were cut back, 5 bases at V and 6 bases at J, with 13 bases in the middle. Germline V gene lookup returns CDR1 MNHEY and CDR2 SMNVEV (reference sequence). CDR3 length equals 13 residues. In DNA form, the CDR3 reads TGTGCCAGCAGTCCTAGGGAGTTCTCTGAAGCTTTCTTT. Its translation: CASSPREFSEAFF.

This clone is medium-sized by share. This chain uses TRBV5-1 with TRBJ2-1; D call uncertain. CDR3 length equals 15 residues. CDR1 is SGHRS and CDR2 is YFSETQ in the germline V gene. Trimming left V 0 bases short and J 4 bases short, with 11 bases between. The CDR3, as DNA: TGCGCCAGCAGCTTGGGAGTCGCAATTTACAATGAGCAGTTCTTC. It is translated as CASSLGVAIYNEQFF.

This sequence joins TRBV27 and TRBJ2-3, with 8 bases lining up with TRBD2. Losses at the gene ends were 4 bases for V and 0 bases for J; bases not matched to a gene: 6. Germline-derived CDR1 and CDR2 are MNHEY and SMNVEV (reference sequence). The CDR3 runs 16 residues. CDR3 in DNA: TGTGCCAGCAGTTCCCGATTAGCGGGGAGCACAGATACGCAGTATTTT. It encodes CASSSRLAGSTDTQYF.

The V gene is TRBV6-2 or TRBV6-3, the J gene TRBJ1-1; no clear D. Germline V gene data show CDR1 as MNHEY and CDR2 as SVGEGT. Trimming pared 6 bases from V and 1 base from J, leaving 15 bases between. This CDR3 is 15 amino acids long. The CDR3 DNA reads as TGTGCCAGCAGCACCCGAGGGAGATCGAACACTGAAGCTTTCTTT. Encoded protein: CASSTRGRSNTEAFF.

V gene TRBV4-3 combines with J gene TRBJ2-1; 8 nucleotides align to TRBD1. This CDR3 spans 16 amino acids. Germline V gene lookup returns CDR1 LGHNA and CDR2 YSLEER. The junction had 10 bases not matched to a gene; V was cut back by 5 bases and J by 4 bases. CDR3 nucleotide sequence: TGCGCCAGCAGCGCTGGCGGACAGGGAATTTACAATGAGCAGTTCTTC. Protein product: CASSAGGQGIYNEQFF.

The genes are TRBV27 and TRBJ1-1, with 8 bases aligning to TRBD1. Germline CDR1 MNHEY, CDR2 SMNVEV (reference sequence). After removal of 2 bases from V and 5 bases from J, the junction contained 4 bases not matched to a gene. CDR3 size: 14 residues. The CDR3 spells CASSLIRTGTEAFF. In DNA, the CDR3 is TGTGCCAGCAGTTTAATAAGGACAGGGACTGAAGCTTTCTTT.

The chain carries TRBV2 and TRBJ1-2, with D possibly matching TRBD1 (6 bases). Germline V lookup: CDR1 SNHLY, CDR2 FYNNEI. This CDR3 has 15 amino acids. V lost 6 bases to trimming and J lost 4 bases, with 18 bases between them. The CDR3 here is CASSPLSRGGYGYTF. In nucleotides, the CDR3 is TGTGCCAGCAGCCCCCTTAGCAGAGGGGGCTATGGCTACACCTTC. Filled out from reference TRBV2 and TRBJ1-2, the complete variable domain reads EPEVTQTPSHQVTQMGQEVILRCVPISNHLYFYWYRQILGQKVEFLVSFYNNEISEKSEIFDDQFSVERPDGSNFTLKIRSTKLEDSAMYFCASSPLSRGGYGYTFGSGTRLTVV.

The V call is TRBV12-1, the J call TRBJ1-2; the table calls TRBD1, which could not be checked here. TRBV12-1 is tagged as a pseudogene. The CDR3 runs to 15 residues. The DNA of the CDR3 is TGTGCCAGCAGCACCTGGGACAGAAACTGCTATGGCTACACCTTC. This translates into CASSTWDRNCYGYTF.

The rearrangement uses TRBV6-5 and TRBJ2-3; 7 bases align to TRBD1. V trimming: 4 bases; J trimming: 3 bases; junction bases outside the gene matches: 4. The germline gives CDR1 MNHEY, CDR2 SVGAGI. The CDR3 runs to 14 residues. The CDR3 DNA reads as TGTGCCAGCAGTTCTCGACAGGGAACAGATACGCAGTATTTT. Translation gives CASSSRQGTDTQYF.

This clone was observed many times. The chain uses TRBV7-2 and TRBJ2-2; perhaps TRBD1 as D (5 bases). Trimming removed 2 bases at V and 6 bases at J, with 13 bases between. The germline V gene encodes CDR1 SGHTA and CDR2 FQGNSA. The CDR3 has 15 amino acids. CDR3 loop: CASSLRAGSSGELFF. The CDR3 DNA is TGTGCCAGCAGCTTAAGGGCAGGGTCGTCCGGGGAGCTGTTTTTT.

This chain's CDR3 is CASSRGYEQYF. CDR3 DNA: TGTGCCAGCAGCCGGGGGTACGAGCAGTACTTC. The chain has TRBV7-2 and TRBJ2-7; a weak D match, TRBD2 (6 bases). V was pared by 5 bases and J by 4 bases, with 6 bases between. The CDR3 sequence is 11 residues long. CDR1 and CDR2 (germline): SGHTA, FQGNSA.

This chain links TRBV5-1 with TRBJ2-3; a possible D gene is TRBD1 (6 bases). The germline CDR1 and CDR2 sequences are SGHRS and YFSETQ. The CDR3 length is 15 residues. Trimming took off 3 bases at V and 6 bases at J, with 17 bases between the two ends. CDR3 amino acids: CASSSRDKGMDTQYF. CDR3 DNA sequence: TGCGCCAGCAGCTCCCGGGACAAAGGGATGGATACGCAGTATTTT.

This chain joins TRBV28 and TRBJ2-7, with D tentatively TRBD2 (5 bases). V was trimmed by 10 bases and J by 5 bases, leaving 18 bases between them. Germline lookup yields CDR1 MDHEN and CDR2 SYDVKM. This CDR3 has 13 amino acids. The CDR3 loop is CAIHGLDRDEQYF. For the CDR3, the DNA is TGTGCCATCCATGGACTGGATAGGGACGAGCAGTACTTC.

Worth noting for this clone: One junction end disagrees with the germline gene, perhaps due to a read error. This sequence joins TRBV24-1 and TRBJ2-1, with no clear D. CDR1 and CDR2 from the germline V gene are KGHDR and SFDVKD. The CDR3 is made up of 11 amino acids. CDR3 sequence (DNA): TGTGCCACCTCCCAGTCGGGTGAGGAGTTCTTC. It codes for CATSQSGEEFF.